The clone carrying this TCR beta chain was recorded many times. The data belong to a study of T cells in Graves' hyperthyroidism and ophthalmopathy. Amplification of TCR beta CDR3 regions used RNA as the template. Primed by the HTBI set, a first-round RT-PCR was run on the TCR CDR3. MiXCR, applied by TCRdb to the multiplex PCR reads, yields one record per CDR3 protein. The data hold almost 600,000 distinct CDR3 sequences, with over 11% observed a single time. Germline V CDR1 and CDR2: MGHDK, SYGVNS. This CDR3 is built from 16 residues. Trimming cost V 1 base and J 1 base; bases outside gene matches: 2.

This receptor was identified in a woman in her 30s with Graves' hyperthyroidism that later progressed to Graves' ophthalmopathy. Sequenced material: blood. The chain joins TRBV25-1 to TRBJ2-5, with 11 bases aligning to TRBD1. The CDR3 reads CASSESGTGGQETQYF. DNA of the CDR3: TGTGCCAGCAGTGAATCCGGGACAGGGGGCCAAGAGACCCAGTACTTC.